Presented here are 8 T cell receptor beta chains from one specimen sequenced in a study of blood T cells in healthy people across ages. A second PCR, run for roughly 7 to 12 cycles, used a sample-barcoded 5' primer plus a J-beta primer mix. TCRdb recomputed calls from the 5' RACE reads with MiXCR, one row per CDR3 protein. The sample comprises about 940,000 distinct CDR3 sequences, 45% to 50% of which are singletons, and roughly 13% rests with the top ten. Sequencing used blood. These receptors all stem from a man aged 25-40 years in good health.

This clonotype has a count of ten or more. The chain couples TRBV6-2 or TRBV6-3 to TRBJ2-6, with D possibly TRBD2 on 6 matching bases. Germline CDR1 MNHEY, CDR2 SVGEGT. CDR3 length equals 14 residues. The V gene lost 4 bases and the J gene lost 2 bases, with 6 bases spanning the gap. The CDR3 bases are TGTGCCAGCAGTTCGGGGGCTGGGGCCAACGTCCTGACTTTC. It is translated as CASSSGAGANVLTF.

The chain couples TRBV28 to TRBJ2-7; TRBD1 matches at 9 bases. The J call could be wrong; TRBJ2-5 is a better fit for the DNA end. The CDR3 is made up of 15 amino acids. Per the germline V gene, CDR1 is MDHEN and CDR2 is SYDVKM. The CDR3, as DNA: TGTGCCAGCGGGACACAGGGGGCTTTTATCGAGACCCAGTACTTC. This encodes CASGTQGAFIETQYF.

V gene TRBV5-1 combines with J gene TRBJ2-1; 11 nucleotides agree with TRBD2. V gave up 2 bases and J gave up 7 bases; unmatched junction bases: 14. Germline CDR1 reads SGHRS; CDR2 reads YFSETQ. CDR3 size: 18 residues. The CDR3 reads CASSFRLAGGQTRNEQFF. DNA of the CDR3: TGCGCCAGCAGCTTTCGGCTAGCGGGGGGCCAGACCAGGAATGAGCAGTTCTTC.

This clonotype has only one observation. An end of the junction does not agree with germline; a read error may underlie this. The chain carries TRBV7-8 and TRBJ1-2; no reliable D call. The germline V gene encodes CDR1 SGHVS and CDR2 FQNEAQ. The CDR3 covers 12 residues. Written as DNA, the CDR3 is TGCGCCAGCAGCTCGCACGACCTTGGCTACACCTTC. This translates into CASSSHDLGYTF.

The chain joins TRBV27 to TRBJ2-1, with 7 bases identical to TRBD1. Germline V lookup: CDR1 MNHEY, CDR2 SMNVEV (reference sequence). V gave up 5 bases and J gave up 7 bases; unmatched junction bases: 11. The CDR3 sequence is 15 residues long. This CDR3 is CASSPDRALGNEQFF. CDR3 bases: TGTGCCAGCAGTCCAGACAGGGCGTTGGGGAATGAGCAGTTCTTC.

CDR3 residues: CASSPRQGRGYTF. CDR3 coding DNA: TGTGCCAGCAGCCCTCGACAGGGCCGAGGCTACACCTTC. The J gene is TRBJ1-2, the V gene TRBV3-1, with TRBD1 matching over 7 bases. The CDR3 extends over 13 amino acids. Losses at the gene ends were 4 bases for V and 8 bases for J; bases not matched to a gene: 7. Per the germline V gene, CDR1 is LGHDT and CDR2 is YNNKEL (reference sequence). Looking up the rest from reference TRBV3-1 and TRBJ1-2 gives the full variable domain: DTAVSQTPKYLVTQMGNDKSIKCEQNLGHDTMYWYKQDSKKFLKIMFSYNNKELIINETVPNRFSPKSPDKAHLNLHINSLELGDSAVYFCASSPRQGRGYTFGSGTRLTVV.

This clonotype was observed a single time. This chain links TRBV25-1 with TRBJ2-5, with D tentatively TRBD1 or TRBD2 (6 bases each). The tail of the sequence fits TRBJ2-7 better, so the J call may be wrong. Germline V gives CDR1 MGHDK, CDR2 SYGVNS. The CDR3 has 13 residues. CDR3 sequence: CASLGGLNHEQYF. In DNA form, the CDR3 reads TGTGCCTCCTTGGGGGGCCTCAACCACGAGCAGTACTTC.

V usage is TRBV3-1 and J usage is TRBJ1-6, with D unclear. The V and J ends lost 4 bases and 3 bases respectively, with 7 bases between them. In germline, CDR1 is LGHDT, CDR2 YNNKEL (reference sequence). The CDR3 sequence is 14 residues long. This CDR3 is CASSPDIYNSPLHF. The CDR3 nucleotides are TGTGCCAGCAGCCCGGATATCTATAATTCACCCCTCCACTTT.